Only a few counts were recorded for the clone carrying this TCR beta chain. The sort gate was single viable CD3+CD4+CD8-CD45RO+ cells for memory CD4+ T cells. This record belongs to a study of memory CD4+ T cells and cytomegalovirus serostatus. Trimming shortened V by 5 bases and J by 0 bases, and 11 bases separated the two germline ends. CDR3 length: 15 residues. Germline V lookup: CDR1 WNHNN, CDR2 SYGVQD (reference sequence). Repertoires were generated with immunoSEQ multiplex PCR, while TCRdb's copy carries only in-frame clones and drops some. The data hold approximately 40,000 clones, with roughly 79% observed a single time.

The chain couples TRBV10-1 to TRBJ1-3; D might be TRBD1 (6 bases). This TCR came from an adult in good health and CMV-seronegative. What was sequenced was memory CD4+ T cells from blood. In nucleotides, the CDR3 is TGCGCCAGCAGTCCAAGGGGGAACTCTGGAAACACCATATATTTT. Protein sequence: CASSPRGNSGNTIYF.